The T cell receptor beta chain described here comes from a study of Ad26.COV2.S vaccination and SARS-CoV-2 variants. Background on the study: The authors gave Ad26.COV2.S intramuscularly, either once or twice 56 days apart.

This sample's treatment: some 20 received Ad26.COV2.S at low or high dose, single or two shots; 5 received placebo; per-sample allocation not given. Samples came from day 63 after the first vaccine or placebo injection. In germline, CDR1 is KGHSH, CDR2 LQKENI. The CDR3 has 14 amino acids. The trim removed 4 bases at V and 6 bases at J, leaving 0 bases unmatched. Sequencing was performed with immunoSEQ multiplex PCR; in TCRdb, only in-frame clones are kept and a portion is missing. Seen here are 400,000 to 500,000 clones, roughly 89% observed once, and the top ten hold about 2.7%. The gene calls are TRBV18 and TRBJ1-4; 12 bases are a match to TRBD1. The specimen was peripheral blood, collected in a trial of Ad26.COV2.S vaccine versus placebo. This sequence originates from a person between 18 and 59 years old who received the Ad26.COV2.S COVID-19 vaccine or a placebo. Here the CDR3 DNA reads TGTGCCAGCTCACGGGACAGGGGGCATGAAAAACTGTTTTTT. Translating gives CASSRDRGHEKLFF.